These 19 T cell receptor beta chains were all obtained from the same sample, sequenced in a study of STAT5B mutations in CD4+ large granular lymphocyte leukemia. Sequencing used immunoSEQ multiplex PCR; TCRdb keeps in-frame clones, though not all of them. The sample yields about 30,000 clones, about 77% seen once. The sample comprised CD4+ T cells from blood buffy coats. The receptors were sampled from a human donor in good health.

The chain employs TRBV4-3 and TRBJ2-2; TRBD1 aligns across 7 bases. Germline V gene lookup returns CDR1 LGHNA and CDR2 YSLEER. With 4 bases clipped from V and 9 bases from J, the junction kept 5 bases outside the gene matches. The CDR3 extends over 13 amino acids. CDR3: CASSPTGSWELFF. CDR3 sequence (DNA): TGCGCCAGCAGCCCGACAGGGTCTTGGGAGCTGTTTTTT.

This clone was recorded a few times. The genes are TRBV4-3 and TRBJ1-1; D is unresolved. The CDR3 is 13 amino acids. V gave up 2 bases and J gave up 8 bases, with 12 bases separating them. Germline V gene data show CDR1 as LGHNA and CDR2 as YSLEER. CDR3 protein: CASSQSLPGEAFF. The CDR3 nucleotides read TGCGCCAGCAGCCAAAGTCTTCCAGGCGAAGCTTTCTTT.

The J gene is TRBJ1-4, the V gene TRBV6-1; tentatively, D is TRBD1 (6 bases). CDR3 size: 14 residues. V shed 4 bases and J shed 5 bases, with 11 bases lying between them. Germline CDR1 is MNHNS and CDR2 is SASEGT. CDR3 in DNA: TGTGCCAGCAGTGTGGGACAAGGAAATGAAAAACTGTTTTTT. Encoded protein: CASSVGQGNEKLFF.

V gene TRBV7-8 combines with J gene TRBJ1-1; 7 bases are a match to TRBD1. The length of the CDR3 is 14 residues. J lost 5 bases, V lost 1 base, and 4 bases had no gene match. Germline loops: CDR1 SGHVS, CDR2 FQNEAQ. CDR3 coding DNA: TGTGCCAGCAGCTTAGAGGGCAGGGGGACTGAAGCTTTCTTT. Its translation is CASSLEGRGTEAFF.

The genes are TRBV18 and TRBJ2-7; TRBD2 matches 12 bases. Germline values: CDR1 KGHSH, CDR2 LQKENI. The CDR3 extends over 17 amino acids. Germline trimming cut 6 bases from V and 0 bases from J; bases unmatched to any gene: 9. This chain's CDR3 is CASSATSGSSISYEQYF. CDR3 bases: TGTGCCAGCTCGGCGACTAGCGGGAGCTCAATCTCCTACGAGCAGTACTTC.

This clone was recorded a few times. The rearrangement links TRBV9 to TRBJ2-3; D not resolved. Per germline, CDR1 SGDLS and CDR2 YYNGEE. The germline V and J ends were trimmed by 3 bases and 2 bases, with 13 bases remaining between them. The length of the CDR3 is 15 residues. The CDR3 loop is CASSASRRPTDTQYF. The CDR3 DNA is TGTGCCAGCAGCGCCTCGAGGCGGCCCACAGATACGCAGTATTTT.

The V gene is TRBV19, the J gene TRBJ1-4; D is unresolved. The V end was cut by 3 bases, the J end by 6 bases, with 8 bases between. CDR3 length equals 13 residues. From germline, CDR1 is LNHDA and CDR2 SQIVND (reference sequence). The chain's CDR3 is CASSMREYEKLFF. The CDR3 coding sequence is TGTGCCAGTAGTATGAGGGAGTATGAAAAACTGTTTTTT.

This clone appeared once. The V call is TRBV6-4, the J call TRBJ2-2, with D uncertain. Germline V gene lookup returns CDR1 MRHNA and CDR2 SNTAGT. The CDR3 is made up of 13 amino acids. Trimming stripped 4 bases from V and 4 bases from J, with 7 bases between. The CDR3 nucleotides are TGTGCCAGCAGTGGGGCCTCCACCGGGGAGCTGTTTTTT. Translation: CASSGASTGELFF.

V gene TRBV6-6 combines with J gene TRBJ1-2; 7 bases match TRBD1. Germline V gives CDR1 MNHNY, CDR2 SVGAGI (reference sequence). The J segment lost 7 bases and the V segment lost 4 bases, leaving 9 bases of the junction unmatched. This CDR3 has 14 amino acids. The CDR3 DNA reads as TGTGCCAGCAGTTTTAAGACAGGGAGGGTTGGCTACACCTTC. The encoded protein is CASSFKTGRVGYTF.

The chain employs TRBV9 and TRBJ2-5; D is perhaps TRBD2 (6 bases). Germline V gives CDR1 SGDLS, CDR2 YYNGEE. Between the trimmed V and J ends, which lost 3 bases and 0 bases, there was a span of 15 bases. The CDR3 has 16 residues. CDR3 residues: CASSAMGLRYQETQYF. CDR3 sequence (DNA): TGTGCCAGCAGCGCTATGGGACTTCGGTACCAAGAGACCCAGTACTTC.

V and J are TRBV19 and TRBJ1-1; TRBD1 matches at 7 bases. The J segment lost 1 base and the V segment lost 6 bases, leaving 8 bases of the junction unmatched. Per the germline V gene, CDR1 is LNHDA and CDR2 is SQIVND (reference sequence). The CDR3 contains 15 residues. In nucleotides, the CDR3 is TGTGCCAGTAGCAAACAGGGGACCCCGAACACTGAAGCTTTCTTT. Encoded protein: CASSKQGTPNTEAFF.

J is TRBJ2-1 and V is TRBV28; D may match TRBD1 or TRBD2 (5 bases each). V dropped 6 bases and J dropped 9 bases, with 21 bases sitting between them. This CDR3 comprises 15 residues. The germline gives CDR1 MDHEN, CDR2 SYDVKM. The CDR3, as DNA: TGTGCCAGCAGACTACCGGGACGTACACGTAGTGAGCAGTTCTTC. This sequence encodes CASRLPGRTRSEQFF.

The rearrangement joins TRBV7-2 to TRBJ2-1; 9 nucleotides agree with TRBD2. Germline CDR1 and CDR2: SGHTA and FQGNSA. J gave up 6 bases and V 5 bases, and 17 bases lay outside the gene matches. The CDR3 length is 18 residues. CDR3 bases: TGTGCCAGCAGCCCATCATTGGTAGCGGGAGTCGTCGGCAATGAGCAGTTCTTC. This codes for CASSPSLVAGVVGNEQFF.

The chain couples TRBV7-2 to TRBJ1-5; D gene unclear. Germline CDR1 is SGHTA and CDR2 is FQGNSA. Deletions cut 3 bases from V and 3 bases from J, with 6 bases between. The length of the CDR3 is 13 residues. As DNA, the CDR3 is TGTGCCAGCAGCTTGTGGTCCAATCAGCCCCAGCATTTT. Amino acid sequence: CASSLWSNQPQHF.

This clone came up once. The chain combines TRBV6-6 with TRBJ1-2; D not resolved. In germline, CDR1 is MNHNY, CDR2 SVGAGI (reference sequence). The length of the CDR3 is 16 residues. V dropped 2 bases and J dropped 5 bases, with 18 bases sitting between them. This chain's CDR3 is CASSYQAGPRVYGYTF. The DNA for the CDR3 is TGTGCCAGCAGTTACCAGGCAGGTCCCCGGGTATATGGCTACACCTTC.

This chain links TRBV11-2 with TRBJ1-2; D is perhaps TRBD1 (5 bases). V was trimmed by 0 bases and J by 2 bases, leaving 10 bases between them. The CDR3 is 15 amino acids. The germline V gene encodes CDR1 SGHAT and CDR2 FQNNGV. The DNA of the CDR3 is TGTGCCAGCAGCTTAGATCCGGGGGGAAACTATGGCTACACCTTC. It translates to CASSLDPGGNYGYTF. Based on the CDR3 plus reference TRBV11-2 and TRBJ1-2, the full variable domain is EAGVAQSPRYKIIEKRQSVAFWCNPISGHATLYWYQQILGQGPKLLIQFQNNGVVDDSQLPKDRFSAERLKGVDSTLKIQPAKLEDSAVYLCASSLDPGGNYGYTFGSGTRLTVV.

This rearrangement joins TRBV5-1 to TRBJ2-2; TRBD2 matches 8 bases. This CDR3 contains 18 residues. Losses at the gene ends were 1 base for V and 4 bases for J; bases not matched to a gene: 12. Germline CDR1 and CDR2: SGHRS and YFSETQ. The CDR3 sequence: CASSLSGLAGGSTGELFF. CDR3 DNA sequence: TGCGCCAGCAGCTTGTCAGGGTTGGCGGGAGGCTCCACCGGGGAGCTGTTTTTT.

The CDR3 region is CASMNTEAFF. Written as DNA, the CDR3 is TGTGCCTCCATGAACACTGAAGCTTTCTTT. The V gene is TRBV30, the J gene TRBJ1-1; D gene ambiguous. V lost 7 bases to trimming and J lost 0 bases, with 3 bases between them. Germline CDR1 reads GTSNPN; CDR2 reads SVGIG (reference sequence). The CDR3 has 10 residues. Full variable domain (rest looked up from reference TRBV30 and TRBJ1-1): SQTIHQWPATLVQPVGSPLSLECTVEGTSNPNLYWYRQAAGRGLQLLFYSVGIGQISSEVPQNLSASRPQDRQFILSSKKLLLSDSGFYLCASMNTEAFFGQGTRLTVV.

This clone appeared once. This chain's CDR3 is CASSNPRQGTEAFF. CDR3 nucleotides: TGTGCCAGCAGCAACCCCCGACAGGGGACTGAAGCTTTCTTT. The chain carries TRBV21-1 and TRBJ1-1; TRBD1 was called by the table and not checked on the DNA. TRBV21-1 is designated a pseudogene. The CDR3 loop spans 14 amino acids.